Each of the 7 T cell receptor beta chains below was sequenced from the same sample in a study of cytomegalovirus exposure and HLA in healthy donors. It was with 60 Vbeta and 13 Jbeta primers that the PCR ran. TCRdb's copy holds only in-frame clones and misses some; the assay was immunoSEQ multiplex PCR. The repertoire holds some 100,000 clones, 60% to 85% seen once, with about 10% in the top ten. Material for sequencing was PBMCs. All receptors come from a man over 45 in good health and CMV-seronegative.

This chain connects TRBV5-1 to TRBJ2-5; 14 bases map to TRBD2. Per the germline V gene, CDR1 is SGHRS and CDR2 is YFSETQ. V shed 5 bases and J 2 bases; nucleotides not matched to a gene: 11. This CDR3 is 18 amino acids long. DNA of the CDR3: TGCGCCAGCAGAAGGGGGACTAGCGGGAGTGAGGGGCAAGAGACCCAGTACTTC. As protein: CASRRGTSGSEGQETQYF.

The gene calls are TRBV29-1 and TRBJ1-1; D call uncertain. CDR3 length equals 12 residues. Germline CDR1 and CDR2: SQVTM and ANQGSEA. V dropped 6 bases and J dropped 1 base, with 9 bases sitting between them. The CDR3 nucleotides read TGCAGCGTCCGCGGGCGGAACACTGAAGCTTTCTTT. Its translation: CSVRGRNTEAFF.

This clone has just a few counts. The J gene is TRBJ1-1, the V gene TRBV25-1; D unclear. CDR1 is MGHDK, CDR2 SYGVNS, per germline. This CDR3 comprises 15 residues. The ends were cut back, 3 bases at V and 5 bases at J, with 16 bases in the middle. CDR3: CASSDTGSQRTEAFF. The CDR3 DNA sequence: TGTGCCAGCAGTGACACCGGGTCCCAAAGGACTGAAGCTTTCTTT. Variable domain in full (rest from reference TRBV25-1 and TRBJ1-1): EADIYQTPRYLVIGTGKKITLECSQTMGHDKMYWYQQDPGMELHLIHYSYGVNSTEKGDLSSESTVSRIRTEHFPLTLESARPSHTSQYLCASSDTGSQRTEAFFGQGTRLTVV.

The chain combines TRBV6-1 with TRBJ1-1; D might be TRBD1 (6 bases). Germline V gene lookup returns CDR1 MNHNS and CDR2 SASEGT. This CDR3 has 14 residues. V gave up 0 bases and J gave up 6 bases, with 11 bases separating them. CDR3 in DNA: TGTGCCAGCAGTGAAGCGGGCAGGGGACCTGAAGCTTTCTTT. Translating it yields CASSEAGRGPEAFF.

CDR3 nucleotides: TGTGCCAGCGGTTTTAGTGAGAATCAGCCCCAGCATTTT. Protein product: CASGFSENQPQHF. The chain joins TRBV19 to TRBJ1-5, with D unclear. V lost 9 bases to trimming and J lost 4 bases, with 13 bases between them. Per the germline V gene, CDR1 is LNHDA and CDR2 is SQIVND (reference sequence). There are 13 residues in the CDR3.

This clone has only a few counts. DNA for the CDR3: TGTGCCAGCAGCCCACAGCGGGGGGCAGATACGCAGTATTTT. Its translation: CASSPQRGADTQYF. The rearrangement links TRBV11-3 to TRBJ2-3, with 9 bases aligning to TRBD2. Germline CDR1 SGHNT, CDR2 YENEEA. V lost 5 bases, J lost 4 bases, and 4 bases stayed unmatched. The CDR3 spans 14 residues.

The chain joins TRBV28 to TRBJ2-7; D possibly corresponds to TRBD1 (5 bases). The CDR3 runs to 14 residues. The germline gives CDR1 MDHEN, CDR2 SYDVKM. With 6 bases removed from V and 2 bases from J, the gap between germline ends came to 14 bases. CDR3 residues: CASRLQVPPYEQYF. In nucleotides, the CDR3 is TGTGCCAGCAGGCTACAGGTTCCCCCCTACGAGCAGTACTTC.